This T cell receptor beta chain is drawn from a study of T cells in Graves' hyperthyroidism and ophthalmopathy. Researchers barred patients who had uncontrolled infection, other autoimmune disease, pregnancy or lactation. Each diagnosis drew on symptoms, thyroxine, TRAb, thyroid ultrasound and orbital computed tomography findings. Before ophthalmopathy appeared, progressors gave blood at initial hyperthyroidism diagnosis. PBMCs were sourced from approximately 9 ml fresh peripheral blood. Of note for this clonotype: A much larger clonotype is one base distant, so this may be a read error.

The investigators amplified TCR beta CDR3 regions from RNA transcripts. The HTBI primer set drove a first-round RT-PCR of the TCR CDR3. TCRdb re-called the multiplex PCR reads with MiXCR, one entry per CDR3 protein. The table has 280,000 or so distinct CDR3 sequences, about 16% seen once. The sample consisted of blood. The TCR was taken from a woman between 50 and 59 years old with Graves' hyperthyroidism that later progressed to Graves' ophthalmopathy.

The DNA for the CDR3 is TGCAGTGCTAGGAATCCTTGGGCGGGAGTTCGGGAGACCCAGTACTTC. Translated, it gives CSARNPWAGVRETQYF. This chain links TRBV20-1 with TRBJ2-5; TRBD2 aligns across 7 bases. This CDR3 is 16 amino acids long. The germline V gene encodes CDR1 DFQATT and CDR2 SNEGSKA (reference sequence). V lost 3 bases to trimming and J lost 5 bases; unmatched junction nucleotides: 15.